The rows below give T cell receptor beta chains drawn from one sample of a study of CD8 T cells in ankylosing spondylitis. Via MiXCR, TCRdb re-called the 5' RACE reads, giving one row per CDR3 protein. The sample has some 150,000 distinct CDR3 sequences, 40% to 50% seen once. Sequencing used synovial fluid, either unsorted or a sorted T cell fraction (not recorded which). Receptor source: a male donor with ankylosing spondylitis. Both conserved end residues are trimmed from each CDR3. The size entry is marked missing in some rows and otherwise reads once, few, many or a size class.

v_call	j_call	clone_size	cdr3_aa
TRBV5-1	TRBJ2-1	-	ASSLEGPTV
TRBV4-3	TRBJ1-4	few	ASSQEWGKSEKLF
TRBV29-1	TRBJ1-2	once	SVEGERPNPANYGYT
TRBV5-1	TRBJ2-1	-	ASSLALAAYNEQF
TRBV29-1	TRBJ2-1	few	AAGISSYNEQF
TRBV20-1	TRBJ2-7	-	SARASHYEQY
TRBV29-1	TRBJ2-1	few	SVDNVRPYNEQF
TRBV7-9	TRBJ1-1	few	ASSPEGTEAF
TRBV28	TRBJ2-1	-	ASRFSGSFEQF
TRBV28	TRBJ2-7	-	ASSSPSGRGPH
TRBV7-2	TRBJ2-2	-	ASSLVGHFGGELF
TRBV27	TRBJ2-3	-	ASSALPRADIIDTQY
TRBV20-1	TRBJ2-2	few	SAKDRENTGELF
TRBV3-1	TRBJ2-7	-	ASSQDEGLSAYEQY
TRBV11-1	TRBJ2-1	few	ASTSGQGNEQF
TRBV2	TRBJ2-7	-	ASSEGGFIQLINEQY
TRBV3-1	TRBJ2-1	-	ASSQVPGQLINEQF
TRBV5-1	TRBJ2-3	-	ASSPSGDYTDTQY
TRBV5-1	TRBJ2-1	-	ASSLGLVALNEQF
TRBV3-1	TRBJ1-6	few	ASSPLGTGHSPLH
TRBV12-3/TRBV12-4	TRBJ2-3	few	ASSLRGQGPGTDTQY
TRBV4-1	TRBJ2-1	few	ASSHGGTINNEQF